The rows below give T cell receptor beta chains drawn from one sample of a study of cytomegalovirus exposure and HLA in healthy donors. Profiling relied on immunoSEQ multiplex PCR, and the TCRdb table lists in-frame clones only, not all of them. The repertoire holds about 160,000 clones, around 80% seen once, with roughly 6.3% in the top ten. Sequencing was carried out using PBMCs. Source of these receptors: a male donor in good health and CMV-seropositive. CDR3s leave out the opening cysteine and the closing phenylalanine or tryptophan. The order of the fields is V gene, J gene, CDR3 protein.

TRBV6-6	TRBJ2-7	ASSYGLAGALVEQY
TRBV29-1	TRBJ1-4	SAGFREKLF
TRBV29-1	TRBJ2-1	SVGVAEGNEQF
TRBV27	TRBJ2-2	ASTPLLARTGELF
TRBV7-8	TRBJ2-7	ASSSGEQY
TRBV5-1	TRBJ1-4	ASSPGRGSEKLF
TRBV19	TRBJ1-1	ASKRGQQMNTEAF
TRBV9	TRBJ2-1	ASSPKPGQLGSYNEQF
TRBV29-1	TRBJ2-7	SALTSGAPSYEQY
TRBV10-3	TRBJ1-3	AISQGGNTIY
TRBV11-3	TRBJ2-3	ASSPNPPGTDTQY
TRBV11-2	TRBJ1-1	ASSPGYTEAF
TRBV2	TRBJ2-1	ASSESSGRSYNEQF
TRBV28	TRBJ1-5	ASSFPLDRVWQPQH
TRBV5-5	TRBJ1-5	ASSFRLGLNQPQH
TRBV7-8	TRBJ1-3	ASTSEQYFGNTIY
TRBV9	TRBJ1-4	ASSTGGRATNEKLF
TRBV7-2	TRBJ2-2	ASSPGGNTGELF
TRBV6-5	TRBJ2-1	ASSSIGLENEQF
TRBV6-1	TRBJ1-2	ANREDRGVGYGYT
TRBV5-5	TRBJ2-7	ASIAWYAGTEVSYEQY
TRBV30	TRBJ2-7	AWKGLSYEQY
TRBV6-6	TRBJ2-7	ATWDILDEQY
TRBV27	TRBJ1-1	ASSFRERRTEAF
TRBV11-1	TRBJ1-2	ASSLQDRAYGYT
TRBV5-4	TRBJ2-7	ASSSRTGASGEQY
TRBV7-2	TRBJ2-7	ASSHVGGGAFVEQY
TRBV19	TRBJ2-3	ASSSSPPGGYTDTQY
TRBV15	TRBJ2-1	ATSRDPTTSHEQF
TRBV7-9	TRBJ2-1	ASSLAAGGSNEQF
TRBV5-1	TRBJ2-7	ASSKLTGGVINMDEQY
TRBV7-2	TRBJ2-3	ASSLMRDTQY
TRBV4-1	TRBJ2-3	ASSQAAPGLPTQY
TRBV11-2	TRBJ1-4	ASSPYPGERGNEKLF
TRBV6-5	TRBJ1-1	ATQGGNTEAF
TRBV29-1	TRBJ2-5	SVRVSRETQY
TRBV30	TRBJ2-7	AWKGRDYEQY
TRBV11-3	TRBJ2-7	ASSGWTGGIGEQY
TRBV15	TRBJ2-1	ATSLTGTSFKNEQF
TRBV14	TRBJ1-1	ASSRRQFEAF
TRBV15	TRBJ1-5	ATSRANYQPQH
TRBV25-1	TRBJ1-1	ASSEPGPGQLEAF
TRBV9	TRBJ2-1	ASGSGGRAENEQF
TRBV5-6	TRBJ2-2	ASSLDINTGELF
TRBV7-2	TRBJ2-7	ASSLPGTGTYEQY
TRBV7-9	TRBJ2-1	ASSPRTRSSKGEQF
TRBV11-3	TRBJ2-3	ASSLDDWGVRSDTQY
TRBV28	TRBJ2-3	ASSPGRRRDTQY
TRBV18	TRBJ2-3	ASSGTPGRGDTQY
TRBV28	TRBJ2-2	ASSLHSGITGELF